This T cell receptor (beta chain) was recorded in a study of beta chain features in type 1 diabetes. Study-level findings and limits: More deletions and fewer insertions at VDJ junctions were found in patients with type 1 diabetes.

The CDR3 runs to 15 residues. Germline-derived CDR1 and CDR2 are SGHDT and YYEEEE. Trimming left V 3 bases short and J 5 bases short, with 14 bases between. Concerning this clone itself: What it binds is not known.

The whole isolated RNA underwent reverse transcription, so sequencing captured expressed TCRB transcripts. Here immunoSEQ multiplex PCR was the method, and the copy in TCRdb shows in-frame clones only, minus some. The sample lists 500,000 to 700,000 clones, about 14% seen once, with about 0.097% in the top ten. This TCR was sampled from a man aged 18 to 30 in good health. The sample taken for sequencing was naive CD4+ T cells from blood. The gene calls are TRBV5-6 and TRBJ2-2; D might be TRBD2 (5 bases). CDR3 bases: TGTGCCAGCAGCTCTAATAGTAGGAGGACCGGGGAGCTGTTTTTT. Residues: CASSSNSRRTGELFF.